This is a list of T cell receptor beta chains from one sample in a study of cytomegalovirus exposure and HLA in healthy donors. Data came from immunoSEQ multiplex PCR; TCRdb stores just in-frame clones and leaves some out. The table records over 150,000 clones, roughly 85% of them present only once. Specimen: PBMCs. These receptors were collected from a man between 35 and 55 years old in good health and CMV-seronegative. Each CDR3 is given with its conserved first and last residue. Each record gives: D gene, J gene, V gene, clone size, CDR3 protein, CDR3 DNA. D genes are given only for firm matches. Size is stated for part of the rows, as once, few or many counts, or as a class when the clone is expanded.

>-|TRBJ2-1|TRBV29-1|few
CSCRLEVSYNEQFF
TGCAGCTGTCGCCTAGAGGTCTCCTACAATGAGCAGTTCTTC
>-|TRBJ2-3|TRBV6-1|-
CASSEARRQASRRPTDTQYF
TGTGCCAGCAGTGAAGCTAGGAGACAGGCATCCCGACGACCCACAGATACGCAGTATTTT
>TRBD2|TRBJ2-7|TRBV25-1|-
CASSLWGGGPSEQYF
TGTGCCAGCAGTCTGTGGGGGGGAGGGCCCTCCGAGCAGTACTTC
>TRBD2|TRBJ2-1|TRBV29-1|-
CSVDPGLAVNNEQFF
TGCAGCGTTGACCCTGGACTAGCGGTAAATAATGAGCAGTTCTTC
>TRBD1|TRBJ2-7|TRBV18|-
CASSPGTGDEQYF
TGTGCCAGCTCACCCGGGACAGGGGACGAGCAGTACTTC
>TRBD1|TRBJ1-2|TRBV6-6|-
CASSFTGAGMGYTF
TGTGCCAGCAGTTTCACAGGGGCCGGAATGGGCTACACCTTC
>TRBD2|TRBJ2-7|TRBV6-6|-
CASSYEVAGNEQYF
TGTGCCAGCAGTTATGAGGTAGCGGGAAACGAGCAGTACTTC
>TRBD1|TRBJ2-1|TRBV15|-
CATSHDGQGASFMFSGSRARQFF
TGTGCCACCAGCCACGACGGACAGGGGGCATCGTTTATGTTTAGCGGGAGTAGGGCACGGCAGTTCTTC
>TRBD1|TRBJ2-6|TRBV28|-
CASNQGAGANVLTF
TGTGCCAGCAACCAGGGGGCTGGGGCCAACGTCCTGACTTTC
>-|TRBJ2-7|TRBV9|few
CASSIQTASEQYF
TGTGCCAGCAGCATCCAGACAGCCTCCGAGCAGTACTTC
>-|TRBJ2-7|TRBV27|-
CASSSEAGSSYEQYF
TGTGCCAGCAGTTCGGAGGCTGGAAGCTCCTACGAGCAGTACTTC
>-|TRBJ1-6|TRBV19|few
CAAGVRNSPLHF
TGTGCCGCAGGGGTCAGGAATTCACCCCTCCACTTT
>TRBD1|TRBJ2-3|TRBV10-3|few
CAISESGNRGFATDTQYF
TGTGCCATCAGTGAGTCTGGGAACAGGGGTTTTGCGACAGATACGCAGTATTTT
>TRBD2|TRBJ2-1|TRBV5-1|-
CASSPRLAGELVHEQFF
TGCGCCAGCAGCCCTAGACTAGCGGGAGAGTTGGTTCATGAGCAGTTCTTC
>-|TRBJ2-7|TRBV7-9|once
CASSLGSYEQYF
TGTGCCAGCAGCTTAGGGAGTTACGAGCAGTACTTC
>-|TRBJ1-4|TRBV6-5|once
CASSYSRSDEKLFF
TGTGCCAGCAGTTACTCGAGGTCCGATGAAAAACTGTTTTTT
>-|TRBJ1-2|TRBV7-9|-
CSSSPPYRASRGYTF
TGTTCCAGCAGCCCCCCTTACAGGGCCTCGCGGGGCTACACCTTC
>-|TRBJ1-2|TRBV25-1|-
CASSPPRHRNYGYTF
TGTGCCAGCAGTCCCCCCCGACATCGCAACTATGGCTACACCTTC
>TRBD2|TRBJ2-5|TRBV7-9|-
CASSLEGLQETQYF
TGTGCCAGCAGCTTAGAGGGACTACAAGAGACCCAGTACTTC
>-|TRBJ2-3|TRBV11-1|once
CASTEAASTDTQYF
TGTGCCAGCACTGAAGCGGCTAGCACAGATACGCAGTATTTT
>-|TRBJ2-7|TRBV7-9|-
CASSSKPYEQYF
TGTGCCAGCAGCTCAAAGCCTTACGAGCAGTACTTC
>TRBD1|TRBJ2-7|TRBV28|few
CASSTRDRVGQYF
TGTGCCAGCAGTACCCGGGACAGGGTGGGGCAGTACTTC
>TRBD2|TRBJ2-1|TRBV30|-
CPAGFMDEQFF
TGCCCAGCGGGATTTATGGATGAGCAGTTCTTC
>TRBD1|TRBJ2-7|TRBV5-1|-
CASSLGTGVPYEQYF
TGCGCCAGCAGCTTAGGGACAGGGGTTCCCTACGAGCAGTACTTC
>TRBD1|TRBJ2-7|TRBV6-6|-
CASSPTTRDRGNF
TGTGCCAGCAGTCCGACAACCCGGGACAGGGGGAACTTC
>-|TRBJ2-3|TRBV6-6|-
CASSPSKGVVTDTQYF
TGTGCCAGCAGCCCCTCGAAAGGGGTTGTAACAGATACGCAGTATTTT
>-|TRBJ1-1|TRBV11-2|-
CASSQGSGNTEAFF
TGTGCCAGCAGCCAGGGGTCGGGGAACACTGAAGCTTTCTTT
>-|TRBJ2-7|TRBV4-1|-
CASSQGPTGSYEQYF
TGCGCCAGCAGCCAAGGGCCTACAGGCTCCTACGAGCAGTACTTC
>-|TRBJ2-7|TRBV13|-
CASSLQLARYEQYF
TGTGCCAGCAGCTTACAGCTAGCGCGTTACGAGCAGTACTTC
>TRBD2|TRBJ2-5|TRBV6-1|-
CASSESGGRYQETQYF
TGTGCCAGCAGTGAATCAGGCGGGAGGTACCAAGAGACCCAGTACTTC
>-|TRBJ2-7|TRBV5-1|-
CASSLFRTPAYEQYF
TGCGCCAGCAGCTTATTCCGAACTCCTGCCTACGAGCAGTACTTC
>-|TRBJ2-3|TRBV7-2|-
CASSARTDTQYF
TGTGCCAGCAGCGCCAGGACAGATACGCAGTATTTT
>TRBD2|TRBJ2-7|TRBV6-5|-
CASSSPGGAYEQYF
TGTGCCAGCAGTAGCCCCGGGGGGGCCTACGAGCAGTACTTC
>-|TRBJ2-1|TRBV29-1|-
CSVGLESSYNEQFF
TGCAGCGTGGGACTCGAGAGCTCCTACAATGAGCAGTTCTTC
>-|TRBJ2-6|TRBV2|-
CASTRPGFGANGLTF
TGTGCCAGCACCCGTCCGGGCTTTGGGGCCAACGGCCTGACTTTC
>TRBD1|TRBJ2-2|TRBV11-3|-
CASSAGGLRQGTGELFF
TGTGCCAGCAGCGCCGGCGGACTTCGACAGGGCACCGGGGAGCTGTTTTTT
>TRBD1|TRBJ1-5|TRBV5-5|-
CASSSIYRDRVIYQPQHF
TGTGCCAGCAGCTCGATTTACCGGGACAGGGTCATTTATCAGCCCCAGCATTTT
>-|TRBJ1-6|TRBV6-5|-
CASLRQAGSPLHF
TGTGCCAGCCTACGACAGGCGGGTTCACCCCTCCACTTT
>-|TRBJ1-2|TRBV5-4|-
CASGGSTNYGYTF
TGTGCCAGCGGCGGAAGTACTAACTATGGCTACACCTTC
>-|TRBJ2-3|TRBV30|few
CAWSAAGSSTDTQYF
TGTGCCTGGAGTGCCGCGGGGTCTAGCACAGATACGCAGTATTTT
>-|TRBJ2-7|TRBV4-1|-
CASSAHLTGSYEQYF
TGCGCCAGCAGCGCCCACTTGACGGGTTCCTACGAGCAGTACTTC
>-|TRBJ2-7|TRBV11-2|once
CASSLYNPYEQYF
TGTGCCAGCAGCTTATATAATCCTTACGAGCAGTACTTC
>-|TRBJ2-3|TRBV18|-
CASSKSGAGATQYF
TGTGCCAGCTCAAAGTCAGGGGCGGGAGCTACGCAGTATTTT
>-|TRBJ2-7|TRBV11-1|-
CASSLAGGTLSYEQYF
TGTGCCAGCAGCTTAGCCGGAGGGACTCTCTCCTACGAGCAGTACTTC
>TRBD2|TRBJ2-1|TRBV2|few
CASSEAPGGGYNEQFF
TGTGCCAGCAGTGAAGCCCCGGGAGGTGGGTACAATGAGCAGTTCTTC
>-|TRBJ2-5|TRBV5-6|-
CASSRLDTQYF
TGTGCCAGCAGCCGACTAGACACCCAGTACTTC
>-|TRBJ1-5|TRBV28|-
CASSFGGGDQPQHF
TGTGCCAGCAGTTTTGGGGGAGGCGATCAGCCCCAGCATTTT
>TRBD1|TRBJ1-2|TRBV25-1|-
CASSRIDRDGYTF
TGTGCCAGCAGTCGAATCGACAGGGACGGCTACACCTTC